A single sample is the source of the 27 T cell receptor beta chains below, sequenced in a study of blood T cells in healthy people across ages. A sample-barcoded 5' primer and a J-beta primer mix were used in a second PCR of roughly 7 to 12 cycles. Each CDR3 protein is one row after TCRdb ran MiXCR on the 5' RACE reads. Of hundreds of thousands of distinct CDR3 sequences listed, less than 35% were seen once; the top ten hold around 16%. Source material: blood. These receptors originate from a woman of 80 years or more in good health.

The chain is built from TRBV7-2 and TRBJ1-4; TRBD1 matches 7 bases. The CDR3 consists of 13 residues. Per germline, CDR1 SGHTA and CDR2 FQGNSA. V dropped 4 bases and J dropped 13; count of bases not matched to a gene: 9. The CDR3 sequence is CASSSRQGLGLFF. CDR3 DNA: TGTGCCAGCAGCTCCCGACAGGGTCTGGGACTGTTTTTT.

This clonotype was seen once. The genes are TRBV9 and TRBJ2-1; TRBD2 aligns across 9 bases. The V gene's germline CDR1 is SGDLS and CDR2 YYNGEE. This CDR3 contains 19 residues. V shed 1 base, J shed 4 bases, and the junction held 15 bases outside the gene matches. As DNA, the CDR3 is TGTGCCAGCAGCGTACCAAGCAGCGGGAGGCATGGAAGGTACAATGAGCAGTTCTTC. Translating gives CASSVPSSGRHGRYNEQFF.

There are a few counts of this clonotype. The CDR3: CASSFLLTQDTQYF. The CDR3 bases are TGCGCCAGCAGCTTCCTACTAACACAGGATACGCAGTATTTT. This rearrangement joins TRBV5-1 to TRBJ2-3, with D uncertain. The length of the CDR3 is 14 residues. Trimming cost V 2 bases and J 6 bases, with 13 bases left between them. Germline values: CDR1 SGHRS, CDR2 YFSETQ.

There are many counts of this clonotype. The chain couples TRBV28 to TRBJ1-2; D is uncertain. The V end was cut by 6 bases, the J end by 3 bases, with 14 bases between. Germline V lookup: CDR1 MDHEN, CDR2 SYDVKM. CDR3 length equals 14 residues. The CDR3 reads CASRRARVDYGYTF. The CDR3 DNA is TGTGCCAGCAGGCGAGCGAGGGTAGACTATGGCTACACCTTC.

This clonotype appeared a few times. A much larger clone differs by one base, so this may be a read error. CDR3 nucleotide sequence: TGTGCCACCAGTGATCCACAGGGGGTAAATGAGCAGGTCTTC. It codes for CATSDPQGVNEQVF. The chain couples TRBV24-1 to TRBJ2-1, with TRBD1 identical over 8 bases. CDR1 is KGHDR and CDR2 is SFDVKD in the germline V gene. This CDR3 is 14 amino acids long.

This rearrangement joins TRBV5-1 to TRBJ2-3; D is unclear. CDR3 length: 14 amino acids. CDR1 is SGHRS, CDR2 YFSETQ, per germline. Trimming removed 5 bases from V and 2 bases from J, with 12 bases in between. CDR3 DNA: TGCGCCAGCAGTACTACAGATATCACAGATACGCAGTATTTT. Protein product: CASSTTDITDTQYF.

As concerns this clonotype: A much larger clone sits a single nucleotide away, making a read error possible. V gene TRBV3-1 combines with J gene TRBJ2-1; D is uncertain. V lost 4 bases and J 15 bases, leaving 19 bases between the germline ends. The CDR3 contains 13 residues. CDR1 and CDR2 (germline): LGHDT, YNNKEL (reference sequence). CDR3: CASSLSGRVALFF. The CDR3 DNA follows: TGTGCCAGCAGCCTTTCCGGACGGGTCGCCTTGTTCTTC.

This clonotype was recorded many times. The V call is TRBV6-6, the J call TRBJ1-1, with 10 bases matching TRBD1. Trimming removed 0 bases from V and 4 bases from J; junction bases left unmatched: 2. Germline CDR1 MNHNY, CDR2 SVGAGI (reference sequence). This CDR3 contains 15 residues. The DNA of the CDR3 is TGTGCCAGCAGTTACTCGAGGACAGGGGGCACTGAAGCTTTCTTT. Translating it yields CASSYSRTGGTEAFF.

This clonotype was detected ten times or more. The CDR3 is CASSRQGPQETQYF. Here the CDR3 DNA reads TGTGCCAGCAGCCGACAGGGGCCTCAAGAGACCCAGTACTTC. The J gene is TRBJ2-5, the V gene TRBV6-6, with TRBD1 matching over 8 bases. The germline V gene encodes CDR1 MNHNY and CDR2 SVGAGI (reference sequence). J lost 2 bases, V lost 6 bases, and 5 bases had no gene match. This CDR3 is built from 14 residues.

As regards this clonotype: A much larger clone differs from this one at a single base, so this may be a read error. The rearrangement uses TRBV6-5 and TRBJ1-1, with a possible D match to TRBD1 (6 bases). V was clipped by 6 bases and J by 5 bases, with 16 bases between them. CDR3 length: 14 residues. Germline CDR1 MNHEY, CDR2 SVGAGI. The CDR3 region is CASRVQGPKTEAFF. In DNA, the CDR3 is TGTGCCAGCAGAGTACAGGGACCCAAGACTGAAGCTTTCTTT.

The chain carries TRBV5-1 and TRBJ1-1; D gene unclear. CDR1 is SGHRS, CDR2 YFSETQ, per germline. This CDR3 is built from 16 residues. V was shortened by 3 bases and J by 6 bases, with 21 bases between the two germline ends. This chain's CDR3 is CASSSRSGRGIPEAFF. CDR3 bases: TGCGCCAGCAGCTCAAGGTCGGGGAGAGGAATCCCTGAAGCTTTCTTT.

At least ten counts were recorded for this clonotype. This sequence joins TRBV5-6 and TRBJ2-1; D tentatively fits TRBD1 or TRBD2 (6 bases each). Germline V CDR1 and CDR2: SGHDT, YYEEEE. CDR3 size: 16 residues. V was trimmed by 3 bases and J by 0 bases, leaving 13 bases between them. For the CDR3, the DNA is TGTGCCAGCAGCTGGGGGGCGGGAAGCTCCTACAATGAGCAGTTCTTC. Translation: CASSWGAGSSYNEQFF.

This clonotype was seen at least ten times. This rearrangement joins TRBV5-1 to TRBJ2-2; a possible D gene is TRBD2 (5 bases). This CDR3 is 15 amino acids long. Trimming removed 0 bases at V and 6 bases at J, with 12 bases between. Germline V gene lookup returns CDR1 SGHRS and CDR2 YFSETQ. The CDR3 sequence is CASSLDMRVAGELFF. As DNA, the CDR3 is TGCGCCAGCAGCTTGGACATGCGGGTGGCCGGGGAGCTGTTTTTT. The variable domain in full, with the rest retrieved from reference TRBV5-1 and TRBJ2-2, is KAGVTQTPRYLIKTRGQQVTLSCSPISGHRSVSWYQQTPGQGLQFLFEYFSETQRNKGNFPGRFSGRQFSNSRSEMNVSTLELGDSALYLCASSLDMRVAGELFFGEGSRLTVL.

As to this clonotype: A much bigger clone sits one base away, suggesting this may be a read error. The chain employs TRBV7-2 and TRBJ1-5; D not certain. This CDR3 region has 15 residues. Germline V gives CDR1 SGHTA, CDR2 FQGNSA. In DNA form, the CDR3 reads TGTGCCAGCAGCTTATTCATCTCTAGCAATCAGTCCCAGCATTTT. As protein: CASSLFISSNQSQHF.

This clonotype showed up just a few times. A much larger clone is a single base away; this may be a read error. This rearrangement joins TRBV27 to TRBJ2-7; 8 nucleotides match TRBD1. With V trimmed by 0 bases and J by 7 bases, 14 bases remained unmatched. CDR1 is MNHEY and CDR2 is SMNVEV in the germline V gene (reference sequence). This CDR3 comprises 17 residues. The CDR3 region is CASSLSVTGGNYNEQYF. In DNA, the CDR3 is TGTGCCAGCAGTTTATCCGTAACAGGGGGGAACTACAATGAGCAGTACTTC.

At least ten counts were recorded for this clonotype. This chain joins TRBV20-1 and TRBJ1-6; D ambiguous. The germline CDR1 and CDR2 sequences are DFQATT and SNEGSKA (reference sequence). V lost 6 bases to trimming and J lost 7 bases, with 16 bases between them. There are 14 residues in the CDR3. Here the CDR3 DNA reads TGCAGTGCCCCGTCCGCACCCGGGAATTCACCCCTCCACTTT. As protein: CSAPSAPGNSPLHF.

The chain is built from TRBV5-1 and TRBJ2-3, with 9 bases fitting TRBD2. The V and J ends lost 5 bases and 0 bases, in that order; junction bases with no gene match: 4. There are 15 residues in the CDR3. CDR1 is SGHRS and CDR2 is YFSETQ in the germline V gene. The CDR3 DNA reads TGCGCCAGCAGGAGCGGGGGGACTAGCACAGATACGCAGTATTTT. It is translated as CASRSGGTSTDTQYF.

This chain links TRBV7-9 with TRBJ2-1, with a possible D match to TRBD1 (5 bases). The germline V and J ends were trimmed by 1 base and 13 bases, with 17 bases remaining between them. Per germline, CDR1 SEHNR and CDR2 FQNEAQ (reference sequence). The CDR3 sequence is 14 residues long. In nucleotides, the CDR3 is TGTGCCAGCAGCTTAGAGGGGCCCCGAGAGACCCAGTTCTTC. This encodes CASSLEGPRETQFF.

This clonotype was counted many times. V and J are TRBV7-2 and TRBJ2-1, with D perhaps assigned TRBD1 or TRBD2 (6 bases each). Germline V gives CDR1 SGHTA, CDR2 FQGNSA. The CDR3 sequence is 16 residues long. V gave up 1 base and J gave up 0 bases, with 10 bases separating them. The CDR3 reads CASSLEGGRSYNEQFF. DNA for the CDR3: TGTGCCAGCAGCTTAGAAGGGGGGCGCTCCTACAATGAGCAGTTCTTC.

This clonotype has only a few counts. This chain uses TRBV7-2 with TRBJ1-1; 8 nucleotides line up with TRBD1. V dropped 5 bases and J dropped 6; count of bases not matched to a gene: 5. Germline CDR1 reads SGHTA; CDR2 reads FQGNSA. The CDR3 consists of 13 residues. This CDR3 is CASSPGQGAEAFF. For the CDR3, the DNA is TGTGCCAGCAGCCCAGGACAGGGCGCTGAAGCTTTCTTT.

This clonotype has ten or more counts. CDR3 sequence (DNA): TGCAGCGTTGAAACCGGGGGGGGGTATGGCTACACCTTC. Residues: CSVETGGGYGYTF. The chain couples TRBV29-1 to TRBJ1-2; a possible D gene is TRBD1 (5 bases). The germline V gene encodes CDR1 SQVTM and CDR2 ANQGSEA. Trimming took 2 bases from V and 5 from J, leaving 12 bases between them. There are 13 residues in the CDR3. The full variable domain, in which reference TRBV29-1 and TRBJ1-2 provide the parts outside the CDR3, is SAVISQKPSRDICQRGTSLTIQCQVDSQVTMMFWYRQQPGQSLTLIATANQGSEATYESGFVIDKFPISRPNLTFSTLTVSNMSPEDSSIYLCSVETGGGYGYTFGSGTRLTVV.

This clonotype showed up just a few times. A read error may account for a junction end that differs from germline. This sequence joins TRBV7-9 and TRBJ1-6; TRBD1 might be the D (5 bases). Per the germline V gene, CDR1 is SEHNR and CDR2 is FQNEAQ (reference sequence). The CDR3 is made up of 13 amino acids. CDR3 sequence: CASSRDGNSPPHF. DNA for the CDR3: TGTGCCAGCAGCCGGGACGGTAATTCACCCCCCCACTTT.

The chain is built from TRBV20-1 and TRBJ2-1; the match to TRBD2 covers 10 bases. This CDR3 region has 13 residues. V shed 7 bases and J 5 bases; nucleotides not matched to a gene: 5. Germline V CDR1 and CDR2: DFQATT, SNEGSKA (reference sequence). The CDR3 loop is CSVDSGGNNEQFF. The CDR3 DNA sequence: TGCAGTGTTGATAGCGGGGGGAACAATGAGCAGTTCTTC.

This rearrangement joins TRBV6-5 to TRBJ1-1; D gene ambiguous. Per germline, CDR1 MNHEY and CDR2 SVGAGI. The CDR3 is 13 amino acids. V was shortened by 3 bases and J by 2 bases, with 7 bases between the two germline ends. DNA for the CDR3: TGTGCCAGCAGTTATAAGGCCAACACTGAAGCTTTCTTT. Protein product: CASSYKANTEAFF.

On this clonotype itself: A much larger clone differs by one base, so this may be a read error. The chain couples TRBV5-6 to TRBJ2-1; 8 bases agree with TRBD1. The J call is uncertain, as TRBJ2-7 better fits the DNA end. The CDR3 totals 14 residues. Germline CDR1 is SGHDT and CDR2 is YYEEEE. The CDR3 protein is CASSRDRWYNEQYF. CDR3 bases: TGTGCCAGCAGCCGGGACAGGTGGTACAATGAGCAGTACTTC.

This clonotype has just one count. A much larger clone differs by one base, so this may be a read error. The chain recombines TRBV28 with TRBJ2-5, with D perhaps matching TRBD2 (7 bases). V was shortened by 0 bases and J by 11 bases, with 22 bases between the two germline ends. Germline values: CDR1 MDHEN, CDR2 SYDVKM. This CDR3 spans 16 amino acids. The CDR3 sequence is CASSLWLRGGGLEQYF. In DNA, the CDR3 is TGTGCCAGCAGTTTATGGCTTCGAGGGGGGGGTCTGGAGCAGTACTTC.

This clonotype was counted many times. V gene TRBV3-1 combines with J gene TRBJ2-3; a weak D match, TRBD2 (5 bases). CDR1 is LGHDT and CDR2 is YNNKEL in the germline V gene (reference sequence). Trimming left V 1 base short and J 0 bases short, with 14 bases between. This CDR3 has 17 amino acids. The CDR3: CASSQAPGLGSTDTQYF. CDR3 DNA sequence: TGTGCCAGCAGCCAAGCCCCAGGACTGGGTAGCACAGATACGCAGTATTTT.